This T cell receptor (beta chain) originates from a study of blood T cell repertoires in COVID-19. Overall study context: The United States, Italy and Spain supplied acute and convalescent COVID-19 samples. The cDNA or gDNA used as material had been derived from T cells, B-cell-depleted T cells, or PBMCs.

In the original processing: Researchers report that nucleated cell counts were estimated from reference gene primer amplification. The protocol was immunoSEQ multiplex PCR, while the TCRdb copy is restricted to in-frame clones and leaves out a portion. That table gives V, J and clone size, and the DNA gave D and trimming. Of about 160,000 clones listed, about 86% are singletons. This CDR3 is 11 amino acids long. The germline V gene has CDR1 SQVTM and CDR2 ANQGSEA. The receptor comes from a woman of 80 years or more with acute or convalescent COVID-19. Sequences were obtained from peripheral blood. The chain couples TRBV29-1 to TRBJ1-2; 10 nucleotides align to TRBD1. CDR3 sequence (DNA): TGCGGCGGGACAGGGGCGTCTGGCTACACCTTC. This sequence encodes CGGTGASGYTF. The full variable domain, completed using reference TRBV29-1 and TRBJ1-2, is SAVISQKPSRDICQRGTSLTIQCQVDSQVTMMFWYRQQPGQSLTLIATANQGSEATYESGFVIDKFPISRPNLTFSTLTVSNMSPEDSSIYLCGGTGASGYTFGSGTRLTVV.